The clone carrying this TCR beta chain was counted between two and nine times. The data originate from a study of T-cell reconstitution after alpha-beta-depleted transplantation in children. Preparation of the TCRbeta library used unique molecular identifiers. TCRdb re-derived calls from the PCR reads in MiXCR, one entry per CDR3 protein. The data hold about 130,000 distinct CDR3 sequences, with around a tenth observed a single time. The germline CDR1 and CDR2 sequences are DFQATT and SNEGSKA (reference sequence). This CDR3 comprises 10 residues. The source is a girl under three years old who had a stem cell transplant for combined immunodeficiency, so the T cells may come from the graft donor. The chain employs TRBV20-1 and TRBJ2-5, with D tentatively TRBD2 (6 bases). The specimen comprised PBMCs, mostly from graft donor cells, sampled 180 days after TCRalphabeta/CD19-depleted stem cell transplant. CDR3 nucleotide sequence: TGCAGCTCAGGGAGGGAGACCCAGTACTTC. Residues: CSSGRETQYF.